Sequencing of this T cell receptor beta chain was carried out in a study of T cell responses to AZD1222 COVID-19 vaccine. Looked up from germline, CDR1 is LNHNV and CDR2 is YYDKDF (reference sequence). Between the trimmed V and J ends, which lost 0 bases and 1 base, there was a span of 0 bases. This CDR3 spans 12 amino acids. Study-level findings and limits: The span of vaccine-associated CD4 TCRs extended across spike, with dominance at 160-218 and 743-854. Increased Spike-specific TCR breadth and depth were observed after two AZD1222 doses. Donors were largely white British and mainly female; clonal diversity was possibly underestimated. It was only a handful of AZD1222 recipients who were seropositive at baseline.

Remarks on this clone: Its cognate antigen is unknown.

Sequencing used immunoSEQ multiplex PCR; TCRdb keeps in-frame clones, though not all of them. Here the sample spans around 60,000 clones, around 90% being singletons. The starting material was peripheral blood, obtained on day 0 of AZD1222 vaccination. The chain joins TRBV15 to TRBJ1-2; D is undetermined. The sequence was collected from an adult in good health. CDR3 coding DNA: TGTGCCACCAGCAGAGATAACTATGGCTACACCTTC. Protein sequence: CATSRDNYGYTF. Full variable domain (remainder filled in from reference TRBV15 and TRBJ1-2): DAMVIQNPRYQVTQFGKPVTLSCSQTLNHNVMYWYQQKSSQAPKLLFHYYDKDFNNEADTPDNFQSRRPNTSFCFLDIRSPGLGDTAMYLCATSRDNYGYTFGSGTRLTVV.